This passage covers 9 T cell receptor beta chains from one sample sequenced in a study of cytomegalovirus exposure and HLA in healthy donors. Amplification used 60 Vbeta primers and 13 Jbeta primers. TCRdb's table, derived via immunoSEQ multiplex PCR, lists solely in-frame clones and lacks some. The profile shows more than 100,000 clones, 60% to 80% of them singletons. Sequencing used PBMCs. The source of these receptors is a woman in her sixties in good health and CMV-seronegative.

V usage is TRBV6-6 and J usage is TRBJ2-5, with a tentative D call TRBD1 (6 bases). TRBJ2-7 matches the DNA end more closely, so the J call is doubtful. The CDR3 totals 13 residues. Per germline, CDR1 MNHNY and CDR2 SVGAGI (reference sequence). DNA of the CDR3: TGTGCCACCAACCAGGGGAGCTCCTACGAGCAGTACTTC. Its protein product is CATNQGSSYEQYF.

This clone was observed a single time. The chain employs TRBV7-9 and TRBJ2-1, with D perhaps matching TRBD2 (5 bases). The CDR3 spans 17 residues. Trimming removed 5 bases at V and 1 base at J, with 18 bases between. The V gene's germline CDR1 is SEHNR and CDR2 FQNEAQ (reference sequence). CDR3 region: CASSNRGRGGSYNEQFF. DNA of the CDR3: TGTGCCAGCAGCAATCGAGGCCGAGGAGGATCCTACAATGAGCAGTTCTTC.

CDR3 sequence: CASSLKWTGPGANVLTF. The CDR3 nucleotides are TGTGCCAGCAGCTTAAAATGGACAGGGCCTGGGGCCAACGTCCTGACTTTC. The rearrangement links TRBV5-4 to TRBJ2-6, with 8 bases matching TRBD1. V was pared by 2 bases and J by 2 bases, with 6 bases of the junction left unmatched. This CDR3 is 17 amino acids long. Looked up from germline, CDR1 is SGHNT and CDR2 is YYREEE (reference sequence).

The rearrangement links TRBV5-1 to TRBJ2-1, with TRBD2 identical over 11 bases. The CDR3 is 15 residues long. Per germline, CDR1 SGHRS and CDR2 YFSETQ. Losses at the gene ends were 4 bases for V and 4 bases for J; bases not matched to a gene: 4. CDR3 DNA: TGCGCCAGCAGCCCGGGACTAGCGGAGTACAATGAGCAGTTCTTC. Its translation is CASSPGLAEYNEQFF.

The genes are TRBV6-5 and TRBJ1-2; D unresolved. This CDR3 region has 16 residues. Germline V gene lookup returns CDR1 MNHEY and CDR2 SVGAGI. Trimming pared 2 bases from V and 2 bases from J, leaving 15 bases between. The CDR3, as DNA: TGTGCCAGCAGTTACGATTATCGGGCGGGGAACTATGGCTACACCTTC. Translated: CASSYDYRAGNYGYTF.

In this sample, this clone turned up a few times. The J gene is TRBJ2-3, the V gene TRBV6-1; weak D call: TRBD1 (6 bases). CDR1 and CDR2 from the germline V gene are MNHNS and SASEGT. V shed 5 bases and J shed 6 bases, with 12 bases lying between them. The CDR3 contains 13 residues. The CDR3 DNA sequence: TGTGCCAGCAGTAATAGACAGGCGGATACGCAGTATTTT. Translating it yields CASSNRQADTQYF.

With regard to this clone: An end of the junction differs from the germline gene, which may be a read error. The V and J genes are TRBV5-5 and TRBJ1-2; TRBD1 agrees at 9 bases. This CDR3 contains 13 residues. Germline V gene lookup returns CDR1 SGHKS and CDR2 YYEKEE (reference sequence). CDR3 region: CASSFPGTGYEYF. The CDR3 nucleotides read TGTGCCAGCAGCTTCCCCGGGACAGGGTACGAGTACTTC. The full variable domain, in which reference TRBV5-5 and TRBJ1-2 provide the parts outside the CDR3, is DAGVTQSPTHLIKTRGQQVTLRCSPISGHKSVSWYQQVLGQGPQFIFQYYEKEERGRGNFPDRFSARQFPNYSSELNVNALLLGDSALYLCASSFPGTGYEYFGSGTRLTVV.

The J gene is TRBJ1-2, the V gene TRBV9, with 7 bases lining up with TRBD1. The CDR3 is made up of 15 amino acids. Germline CDR1 reads SGDLS; CDR2 reads YYNGEE. Losses at the gene ends were 5 bases for V and 1 base for J; bases not matched to a gene: 8. The CDR3 region is CASSAQGRNNYGYTF. CDR3 sequence (DNA): TGTGCCAGCAGTGCACAGGGGCGAAATAACTATGGCTACACCTTC.

J is TRBJ1-4 and V is TRBV28; 8 bases align to TRBD1. This CDR3 is built from 15 residues. Germline V gene lookup returns CDR1 MDHEN and CDR2 SYDVKM. V lost 10 bases to trimming and J lost 1 base; unmatched junction nucleotides: 8. DNA of the CDR3: TGTGCCACCCAGGGGGCGCCCCGAACTAATGAAAAACTGTTTTTT. This translates into CATQGAPRTNEKLFF. Full variable domain (remainder filled in from reference TRBV28 and TRBJ1-4): DVKVTQSSRYLVKRTGEKVFLECVQDMDHENMFWYRQDPGLGLRLIYFSYDVKMKEKGDIPEGYSVSREKKERFSLILESASTNQTSMYLCATQGAPRTNEKLFFGSGTQLSVL.